These T cell receptor beta chains were read from a single sample in a study of blood T cell repertoires in COVID-19. Here immunoSEQ multiplex PCR was the method, and the copy in TCRdb shows in-frame clones only, minus some. The sample contains 200,000 to 250,000 clones, approximately 83% of which appear only once. What was sequenced was peripheral blood. All receptors come from a man aged 30-40 years who had recovered from COVID-19. Both conserved end residues are part of each CDR3. A D gene is named only where the DNA matches it firmly. For some rows the clone size is stated as once, few or many, or as a class when expanded; others skip it.

size: .; J: TRBJ1-1; length: 15; V: TRBV28; D: .; CDR3: CASSLPLSSNTEAFF; DNA: TGTGCCAGCAGTTTACCCCTATCCTCGAACACTGAAGCTTTCTTT
size: .; J: TRBJ2-5; length: 15; V: TRBV7-3; D: TRBD1; CDR3: CASSQGTGLEETQYF; DNA: TGTGCCAGCAGCCAGGGGACAGGGCTTGAAGAGACCCAGTACTTC
size: many; J: TRBJ2-1; length: 12; V: TRBV14; D: .; CDR3: CASSQALVEQFF; DNA: TGTGCCAGCAGCCAAGCCCTAGTAGAGCAGTTCTTC
size: .; J: TRBJ2-3; length: 16; V: TRBV9; D: TRBD2; CDR3: CASSGWPSGGEDTQYF; DNA: TGTGCCAGCAGCGGATGGCCCAGCGGGGGGGAAGATACGCAGTATTTT
size: .; J: TRBJ1-1; length: 14; V: TRBV9; D: TRBD1; CDR3: CASSVGDRGAEAFF; DNA: TGTGCCAGCAGCGTAGGGGACAGGGGTGCTGAAGCTTTCTTT
size: .; J: TRBJ2-1; length: 12; V: TRBV6-5; D: .; CDR3: CASSLNRDEQFF; DNA: TGTGCCAGCAGTCTGAACAGGGATGAGCAGTTCTTC
size: .; J: TRBJ1-1; length: 12; V: TRBV18; D: TRBD1; CDR3: CASSPEGGEAFF; DNA: TGTGCCAGCTCACCAGAAGGGGGCGAAGCTTTCTTT
size: .; J: TRBJ2-2; length: 15; V: TRBV4-1; D: .; CDR3: CASSQGPGWTGELFF; DNA: TGCGCCAGCAGCCAAGGTCCAGGGTGGACCGGGGAGCTGTTTTTT
size: .; J: TRBJ2-2; length: 15; V: TRBV5-4; D: TRBD2; CDR3: CASSGGGAVTGELFF; DNA: TGTGCCAGCAGCGGCGGGGGTGCGGTCACCGGGGAGCTGTTTTTT
size: .; J: TRBJ1-3; length: 14; V: TRBV7-9; D: .; CDR3: CASSLRGRWDTIYF; DNA: TGTGCCAGCAGCTTAAGAGGAAGATGGGACACCATATATTTT
size: .; J: TRBJ2-1; length: 11; V: TRBV20-1; D: .; CDR3: CSAKVAPEQFF; DNA: TGCAGTGCTAAAGTCGCGCCAGAGCAGTTCTTC
size: .; J: TRBJ1-5; length: 19; V: TRBV7-3; D: TRBD1; CDR3: CASSLKGQGESYSNQPQHF; DNA: TGTGCCAGCAGCTTAAAGGGACAGGGCGAGTCATATAGCAATCAGCCCCAGCATTTT
size: .; J: TRBJ2-3; length: 18; V: TRBV9; D: TRBD2; CDR3: CASSEGLAGGRSTDTQYF; DNA: TGTGCCAGCAGCGAAGGACTAGCGGGGGGACGGAGCACAGATACGCAGTATTTT
size: .; J: TRBJ1-1; length: 12; V: TRBV6-5; D: TRBD1; CDR3: CASSRQTGKAFF; DNA: TGTGCCAGCAGCCGCCAGACAGGGAAGGCTTTCTTT
size: .; J: TRBJ2-1; length: 15; V: TRBV18; D: TRBD2; CDR3: CASSASGGTYNEQFF; DNA: TGTGCCAGCTCAGCTAGCGGGGGAACTTACAATGAGCAGTTCTTC
size: .; J: TRBJ2-3; length: 21; V: TRBV4-1; D: TRBD2; CDR3: CVSSQSSHPSRASGGKDTQYF; DNA: TGCGTCAGCAGCCAAAGCTCGCACCCAAGCCGCGCTAGCGGGGGGAAAGATACGCAGTATTTT
size: .; J: TRBJ1-2; length: 14; V: TRBV2; D: .; CDR3: CASSEHQGNYGYTF; DNA: TGTGCCAGCAGTGAGCACCAGGGGAACTATGGCTACACCTTC
size: .; J: TRBJ1-3; length: 14; V: TRBV4-1; D: .; CDR3: CASSQDGRGDTIYF; DNA: TGCGCCAGCAGCCAAGACGGGAGGGGCGACACCATATATTTT
size: .; J: TRBJ2-2; length: 15; V: TRBV2; D: TRBD1; CDR3: CASSGTGGAVGELFF; DNA: TGTGCCAGCAGTGGGACAGGGGGCGCGGTCGGGGAGCTGTTTTTT
size: .; J: TRBJ1-1; length: 12; V: TRBV5-6; D: .; CDR3: CASSLGRTEAFF; DNA: TGTGCCAGCAGCTTGGGCCGGACTGAAGCTTTCTTT
size: .; J: TRBJ2-2; length: 14; V: TRBV2; D: TRBD2; CDR3: CASSGLATTGELFF; DNA: TGTGCCAGCAGTGGACTAGCGACCACCGGGGAGCTGTTTTTT
size: .; J: TRBJ2-4; length: 13; V: TRBV27; D: .; CDR3: CASSFQGSGIQYF; DNA: TGTGCCAGCAGTTTTCAGGGATCTGGCATTCAGTACTTC
size: .; J: TRBJ2-1; length: 15; V: TRBV2; D: TRBD1; CDR3: CASSANRGPSNEQFF; DNA: TGTGCCAGCAGTGCCAACAGGGGCCCCTCCAATGAGCAGTTCTTC
size: .; J: TRBJ2-3; length: 13; V: TRBV7-6; D: .; CDR3: CASSPLARDTQYF; DNA: TGTGCCAGCAGCCCCCTAGCGAGAGATACGCAGTATTTT
size: .; J: TRBJ2-2; length: 14; V: TRBV4-2; D: .; CDR3: CASSPQDKAGELFF; DNA: TGTGCCAGCAGCCCCCAAGACAAAGCCGGGGAGCTGTTTTTT
size: .; J: TRBJ2-3; length: 12; V: TRBV2; D: .; CDR3: CASKRGRDTQYF; DNA: TGTGCCAGCAAGAGAGGGAGGGATACGCAGTATTTT
size: .; J: TRBJ1-3; length: 16; V: TRBV29-1; D: .; CDR3: CSVTVRGAFSGNTIYF; DNA: TGCAGCGTCACAGTCCGGGGGGCCTTTTCTGGAAACACCATATATTTT
size: .; J: TRBJ1-2; length: 12; V: TRBV6-5; D: .; CDR3: CASWAAGRGYTF; DNA: TGTGCCTCGTGGGCGGCGGGTAGGGGCTACACCTTC
size: .; J: TRBJ1-2; length: 11; V: TRBV28; D: .; CDR3: CASSFKEGYSF; DNA: TGTGCCAGCAGTTTTAAGGAGGGTTACTCCTTC
size: .; J: TRBJ1-1; length: 13; V: TRBV5-1; D: .; CDR3: CASSQQGETEAFF; DNA: TGCGCCAGCAGTCAACAGGGAGAGACTGAAGCTTTCTTT
size: .; J: TRBJ2-5; length: 15; V: TRBV5-1; D: .; CDR3: CASSSGETELETQYF; DNA: TGCGCCAGCAGCTCAGGAGAGACAGAGTTGGAGACCCAGTACTTC
size: .; J: TRBJ2-7; length: 14; V: TRBV5-6; D: TRBD1; CDR3: CASSYGTGAYEQYF; DNA: TGTGCCAGCAGCTATGGGACAGGGGCCTACGAGCAGTACTTC
size: .; J: TRBJ2-1; length: 15; V: TRBV19; D: TRBD2; CDR3: CASSIRGGIYNEQFF; DNA: TGTGCCAGTAGTATCCGGGGGGGGATATACAATGAGCAGTTCTTC
size: .; J: TRBJ2-2; length: 16; V: TRBV4-1; D: .; CDR3: CASSQALGGNTGELFF; DNA: TGCGCCAGCAGCCAAGCCTTAGGGGGGAACACCGGGGAGCTGTTTTTT
size: .; J: TRBJ1-5; length: 13; V: TRBV27; D: .; CDR3: CASRQAGNQPQHF; DNA: TGTGCCAGCAGGCAAGCAGGGAATCAGCCCCAGCATTTT
size: once; J: TRBJ1-1; length: 11; V: TRBV7-9; D: .; CDR3: CASSPGTEAFF; DNA: TGTGCCAGCAGCCCGGGTACTGAAGCTTTCTTT
size: once; J: TRBJ2-1; length: 13; V: TRBV2; D: TRBD2; CDR3: CASDPGLAGGMFF; DNA: TGTGCCAGCGACCCGGGACTAGCGGGGGGTATGTTCTTC
size: .; J: TRBJ2-2; length: 15; V: TRBV4-2; D: .; CDR3: CASSQAPGESGELFF; DNA: TGTGCCAGCAGCCAGGCACCAGGGGAATCGGGGGAGCTGTTTTTT
size: .; J: TRBJ2-3; length: 15; V: TRBV5-1; D: TRBD2; CDR3: CASSARTSVADTQYF; DNA: TGCGCCAGCAGTGCCAGGACTAGCGTCGCAGATACGCAGTATTTT
size: .; J: TRBJ2-3; length: 15; V: TRBV6-6; D: TRBD2; CDR3: CASRGTSASTDTQYF; DNA: TGTGCCAGCAGAGGGACTAGTGCTAGCACAGATACGCAGTATTTT
size: .; J: TRBJ1-1; length: 16; V: TRBV7-9; D: TRBD1; CDR3: CASSLGETGADTEAFF; DNA: TGTGCCAGCAGCTTAGGAGAGACAGGGGCGGACACTGAAGCTTTCTTT
size: .; J: TRBJ2-2; length: 21; V: TRBV7-3; D: .; CDR3: CASSLGSPRERRGRNTGELFF; DNA: TGTGCCAGCAGCTTAGGATCCCCACGTGAAAGGAGGGGCCGGAACACCGGGGAGCTGTTTTTT
size: .; J: TRBJ1-4; length: 14; V: TRBV6-1; D: .; CDR3: CASSDWQANEKLFF; DNA: TGTGCCAGCAGTGATTGGCAGGCTAATGAAAAACTGTTTTTT
size: .; J: TRBJ1-2; length: 16; V: TRBV18; D: TRBD1; CDR3: CASSPQGANPNYGYTF; DNA: TGTGCCAGCTCACCACAGGGGGCGAATCCAAACTATGGCTACACCTTC
size: .; J: TRBJ1-4; length: 14; V: TRBV18; D: .; CDR3: CASSAGQFNEKLFF; DNA: TGTGCCAGCTCCGCAGGACAGTTTAATGAAAAACTGTTTTTT
size: once; J: TRBJ1-4; length: 12; V: TRBV7-8; D: .; CDR3: CASSLAYEKLFF; DNA: TGTGCCAGCAGCTTAGCCTATGAAAAACTGTTTTTT
size: .; J: TRBJ1-1; length: 13; V: TRBV18; D: .; CDR3: CASSPSQIFEAFF; DNA: TGTGCCAGCTCACCATCACAGATATTTGAAGCTTTCTTT
size: .; J: TRBJ1-2; length: 15; V: TRBV11-1; D: .; CDR3: CASSKRQAPGYGYTF; DNA: TGTGCCAGCAGCAAAAGACAGGCGCCAGGCTATGGCTACACCTTC
size: .; J: TRBJ2-5; length: 13; V: TRBV7-9; D: .; CDR3: CASSLVPTGTQYF; DNA: TGTGCCAGCAGCTTAGTACCTACGGGGACCCAGTACTTC
size: .; J: TRBJ1-1; length: 14; V: TRBV7-8; D: TRBD1; CDR3: CASSFTGVVGEAFF; DNA: TGTGCCAGCAGTTTCACAGGGGTGGTTGGTGAAGCTTTCTTT
size: .; J: TRBJ2-7; length: 14; V: TRBV7-2; D: TRBD1; CDR3: CASSLAGGFDEQYF; DNA: TGTGCCAGCAGCTTAGCAGGGGGCTTCGACGAGCAGTACTTC
size: .; J: TRBJ1-4; length: 15; V: TRBV7-8; D: .; CDR3: CASSWLGGKDEKLFF; DNA: TGTGCCAGCAGCTGGCTTGGGGGCAAGGATGAAAAACTGTTTTTT
size: .; J: TRBJ1-5; length: 14; V: TRBV19; D: .; CDR3: CASSIDEVGQPQHF; DNA: TGTGCCAGTAGTATAGATGAGGTCGGTCAGCCCCAGCATTTT
size: .; J: TRBJ1-4; length: 16; V: TRBV21-1; D: .; CDR3: CASSKERRGHREKLFF; DNA: TGTGCCAGCAGCAAAGAGAGAAGGGGGCATCGGGAAAAACTGTTTTTT
size: .; J: TRBJ2-5; length: 15; V: TRBV5-1; D: TRBD2; CDR3: CASSEGTSRQETQYF; DNA: TGCGCCAGCAGCGAGGGGACTAGCCGGCAAGAGACCCAGTACTTC
size: once; J: TRBJ1-6; length: 16; V: TRBV5-5; D: .; CDR3: CASSYSSSSYNSPLHF; DNA: TGTGCCAGCAGTTACTCCTCGAGCTCCTATAATTCACCCCTCCACTTT
size: .; J: TRBJ1-6; length: 14; V: TRBV5-1; D: TRBD1; CDR3: CASNVGQGESPLHF; DNA: TGCGCCAGCAACGTGGGACAGGGGGAATCACCCCTCCACTTT
size: .; J: TRBJ1-2; length: 12; V: TRBV29-1; D: .; CDR3: CSVITGNYGYTF; DNA: TGCAGCGTTATTACAGGGAACTATGGCTACACCTTC
size: .; J: TRBJ2-3; length: 15; V: TRBV20-1; D: TRBD2; CDR3: CSASLAGGNTDTQYF; DNA: TGCAGTGCTAGTCTAGCGGGGGGAAACACAGATACGCAGTATTTT
size: .; J: TRBJ2-7; length: 11; V: TRBV27; D: TRBD1; CDR3: CASTTGGKQYF; DNA: TGTGCCAGCACCACAGGGGGGAAGCAGTACTTC